What follows are 16 T cell receptor beta chains derived from one specimen sequenced in a study of cytomegalovirus exposure and HLA in healthy donors. With 60 Vbeta and 13 Jbeta primers, the PCR was carried out. The assay was immunoSEQ multiplex PCR, and TCRdb's table has in-frame clones only and misses some. The sample consists of some 140,000 clones, over 60% of them appearing once. Material for sequencing was PBMCs. The receptors originated from a male donor in good health and CMV-seropositive.

The rearrangement links TRBV7-9 to TRBJ2-3, with unresolved D. The CDR3 has 13 amino acids. Trimming stripped 5 bases from V and 9 bases from J, with 15 bases between. Germline CDR1 reads SEHNR; CDR2 reads FQNEAQ (reference sequence). The CDR3 coding sequence is TGTGCCAGCAGCACACTACCGGATAGAACGCAGTATTTT. Translated, it gives CASSTLPDRTQYF.

In DNA, the CDR3 is TGTGCCAGCAGCTTAGTAGGTAGCGGGGGGGCCTTTGAGCAGTTCTTC. Protein product: CASSLVGSGGAFEQFF. The chain employs TRBV7-9 and TRBJ2-1, with 11 bases matching TRBD2. CDR3 length: 16 amino acids. V lost 1 base, J lost 9 bases, and 8 bases stayed unmatched. Germline loops: CDR1 SEHNR, CDR2 FQNEAQ (reference sequence).

This clone occurred a few times. V and J are TRBV19 and TRBJ2-7; no clear D gene. The CDR3 runs 15 residues. With 3 bases removed from V and 0 bases from J, the gap between germline ends came to 12 bases. The germline V gene encodes CDR1 LNHDA and CDR2 SQIVND (reference sequence). CDR3 nucleotides: TGTGCCAGTAGTATCAGCATCTGGAGCTCCTACGAGCAGTACTTC. Translation: CASSISIWSSYEQYF. The variable domain in full, with the rest retrieved from reference TRBV19 and TRBJ2-7, is DGGITQSPKYLFRKEGQNVTLSCEQNLNHDAMYWYRQDPGQGLRLIYYSQIVNDFQKGDIAEGYSVSREKKESFPLTVTSAQKNPTAFYLCASSISIWSSYEQYFGPGTRLTVT.

The J gene is TRBJ1-3, the V gene TRBV7-2; weak D call: TRBD1 (6 bases). The V and J ends lost 7 bases and 0 bases respectively, with 13 bases between them. The CDR3 is made up of 15 amino acids. The germline V gene encodes CDR1 SGHTA and CDR2 FQGNSA. The CDR3 nucleotides are TGTGCCAGCACCGTTGACAGGCACTCTGGAAACACCATATATTTT. As protein: CASTVDRHSGNTIYF.

The rearrangement joins TRBV28 to TRBJ2-2; no clear D. The CDR3 has 14 residues. CDR1 and CDR2 from the germline V gene are MDHEN and SYDVKM. The V gene lost 3 bases and the J gene lost 4 bases, with 9 bases spanning the gap. Here the CDR3 reads CASSFFPSTGELFF. The CDR3 DNA is TGTGCCAGCAGTTTCTTCCCGAGCACCGGGGAGCTGTTTTTT. Together with reference TRBV28 and TRBJ2-2, the CDR3 gives the full variable domain: DVKVTQSSRYLVKRTGEKVFLECVQDMDHENMFWYRQDPGLGLRLIYFSYDVKMKEKGDIPEGYSVSREKKERFSLILESASTNQTSMYLCASSFFPSTGELFFGEGSRLTVL.

The V call is TRBV4-1, the J call TRBJ1-4, with 8 bases that match TRBD1. The CDR3 is 16 amino acids. The J segment lost 11 bases and the V segment lost 1 base, leaving 12 bases of the junction unmatched. Germline CDR1 is MGHRA and CDR2 is YSYEKL. CDR3 residues: CASSQVQIVGTGKLFF. CDR3 nucleotides: TGCGCCAGCAGCCAAGTTCAAATCGTTGGGACAGGTAAACTGTTTTTT.

A word on this clone: Other DNA sequences in this specimen translate into the identical CDR3. The chain couples TRBV12-5 to TRBJ2-1, with 10 bases matching TRBD1. The CDR3 has 15 residues. From germline, CDR1 is LGHNT and CDR2 FRNRAP. Trimming took 1 base from V and 5 from J; bases not matched to a gene: 2. The CDR3 region is CASGLGQGANNEQFF. CDR3 nucleotides: TGTGCTAGTGGTTTGGGACAGGGGGCAAACAATGAGCAGTTCTTC.

V gene TRBV5-4 combines with J gene TRBJ2-1; D unclear. This CDR3 region has 15 residues. V lost 2 bases to trimming and J lost 0 bases, with 9 bases between them. Germline V gives CDR1 SGHNT, CDR2 YYREEE (reference sequence). CDR3 protein: CASSFARSSYNEQFF. In nucleotides, the CDR3 is TGTGCCAGCAGCTTCGCGAGGAGCTCCTACAATGAGCAGTTCTTC.

The chain has TRBV19 and TRBJ2-5; D is perhaps TRBD2 (6 bases). CDR1 and CDR2 from the germline V gene are LNHDA and SQIVND (reference sequence). CDR3 length: 15 residues. V was clipped by 2 bases and J by 3 bases, with 13 bases between them. The CDR3 DNA sequence: TGTGCCAGTAGTATATGGCAGGGAGGCGAAGAGACCCAGTACTTC. The encoded protein is CASSIWQGGEETQYF.

The chain uses TRBV7-3 and TRBJ1-2, with TRBD1 identical over 9 bases. Germline CDR1 reads SGHTA; CDR2 reads FQGTGA. With 4 bases clipped from V and 6 bases from J, the junction kept 3 bases outside the gene matches. The CDR3 consists of 13 residues. CDR3 residues: CASSSTGGHGYTF. The CDR3 region has the DNA TGTGCCAGCAGCTCGACAGGGGGGCATGGCTACACCTTC.

Here the CDR3 reads CASSPVGERTDTQYF. CDR3 bases: TGTGCCAGCAGTCCCGTCGGAGAGCGCACAGATACGCAGTATTTT. The chain is built from TRBV28 and TRBJ2-3; D is undetermined. The germline gives CDR1 MDHEN, CDR2 SYDVKM. V was pared by 5 bases and J by 1 base, with 13 bases between. The CDR3 is made up of 15 amino acids.

This clone was recorded only once. This chain joins TRBV4-3 and TRBJ2-1; 7 bases line up with TRBD2. Germline CDR1 is LGHNA and CDR2 is YSLEER. The CDR3 is 15 amino acids. V lost 1 base to trimming and J lost 4 bases; unmatched junction nucleotides: 4. The chain's CDR3 is CASSQGGSVYNEQFF. CDR3 nucleotide sequence: TGCGCCAGCAGCCAAGGCGGGAGTGTTTACAATGAGCAGTTCTTC.

V gene TRBV7-8 combines with J gene TRBJ1-3; TRBD1 aligns across 7 bases. CDR1 is SGHVS and CDR2 is FQNEAQ in the germline V gene. This CDR3 is built from 16 residues. Trimming cost V 4 bases and J 0 bases; bases outside gene matches: 6. Here the CDR3 reads CASSSTDRASGNTIYF. CDR3 bases: TGTGCCAGCAGCTCTACTGACAGGGCCTCTGGAAACACCATATATTTT.

The gene calls are TRBV5-5 and TRBJ1-1; D gene unclear. The CDR3 consists of 12 residues. V gave up 0 bases and J gave up 6 bases, with 6 bases separating them. Germline-derived CDR1 and CDR2 are SGHKS and YYEKEE (reference sequence). The CDR3 reads CASSLAYAEAFF. CDR3 coding DNA: TGTGCCAGCAGCTTGGCCTACGCTGAAGCTTTCTTT.

V and J are TRBV15 and TRBJ2-3, with 10 bases lining up with TRBD2. Trimming at V came to 5 bases and at J to 3 bases, leaving 11 bases not matched to a gene. Germline CDR1 is LNHNV and CDR2 is YYDKDF (reference sequence). There are 17 residues in the CDR3. CDR3 residues: CATSVGPSGGGTDTQYF. As DNA, the CDR3 is TGTGCCACCAGCGTAGGCCCAAGCGGGGGGGGGACAGATACGCAGTATTTT.

The genes are TRBV29-1 and TRBJ1-6; D might be TRBD1 (6 bases). The CDR3 totals 13 residues. Deletions cut 4 bases from V and 6 bases from J, with 10 bases between. Germline lookup yields CDR1 SQVTM and CDR2 ANQGSEA. For the CDR3, the DNA is TGCAGCGTTGGATTGGGGGCTAATTCACCCCTCCACTTT. Amino acid sequence: CSVGLGANSPLHF.